This T cell receptor (beta chain) was identified during a study of cytomegalovirus exposure and HLA in healthy donors. Some clones are missing from TCRdb's copy, which holds only in-frame ones; the method was immunoSEQ multiplex PCR. This repertoire shows approximately 200,000 clones, approximately 80% found once; its top ten account for about an eighth. The specimen was PBMCs. This TCR came from a woman aged 25 to 45 in good health and CMV-seropositive.

The CDR3 spells CASSQEVAGGHDEQFF. The CDR3 nucleotides are TGTGCCAGCAGCCAAGAAGTGGCGGGAGGGCACGATGAGCAGTTCTTC. The chain has TRBV4-2 and TRBJ2-1; 9 bases agree with TRBD2. After removal of 0 bases from V and 8 bases from J, the junction contained 8 bases not matched to a gene. The CDR3 runs 16 residues. Looked up from germline, CDR1 is LGHNA and CDR2 is YNFKEQ.